These T cell receptor beta chains were read from a single sample in a study of T cells expressing NK-cell markers. TCRdb re-called the 5' RACE reads and gives one entry per CDR3 protein, without DNA. The sample's table shows 130,000 to 150,000 distinct CDR3 sequences. Sequencing was carried out using blood T cells: a sorted CD56 or NKG2C T cell subset, CD4+ or CD8+ T cells, or bulk PBMC T cells (not recorded which). The receptors stem from a man aged 18 to 30 in good health. Both conserved end residues are part of each CDR3. The order of the fields is J gene, V gene, CDR3 protein.

>TRBJ2-5|TRBV7-2
CASTLARDYETQYF
>TRBJ2-7|TRBV29-1
CSVYTSGRSYEQYF
>TRBJ2-2|TRBV7-6
CASSLWLGTNTGELFF
>TRBJ2-7|TRBV12-5
CASGPSGYEQYF
>TRBJ2-2|TRBV6-5
CASSYYHNRAGELFF
>TRBJ1-4|TRBV20-1
CSARDKFRSNEKLFF
>TRBJ2-5|TRBV12-3/TRBV12-4
CASSERPGGERETQYF
>TRBJ1-1|TRBV15
CATSRGLEAFF
>TRBJ2-3|TRBV5-1
CASSWSRDTLVTDTQYF
>TRBJ2-1|TRBV25-1
CASSDLSSGVGDEQFF
>TRBJ2-3|TRBV10-3
CAISGGLAGVPGNTDTQYF
>TRBJ2-1|TRBV7-9
CASSSLYRAYNEQFF
>TRBJ1-1|TRBV12-3/TRBV12-4
CASSRSPGTEAFF
>TRBJ2-1|TRBV9
CASSVHSRRGIASDEQFF
>TRBJ2-7|TRBV6-1
CASSGTGGSYEQYF
>TRBJ2-7|TRBV6-6
CASSNDGAYEQYF
>TRBJ2-3|TRBV27
CASSQGLYTDTQYF
>TRBJ2-2|TRBV7-3
CASSLDLYTGELFF
>TRBJ2-1|TRBV25-1
CARGADSYNEQFF
>TRBJ2-1|TRBV5-6
CASSPSGLAVEQFF
>TRBJ2-2|TRBV28
CASKEWDGNTGELFF
>TRBJ2-6|TRBV19
CASTDRDFLTF
>TRBJ2-1|TRBV7-6
CASSLGRGSSYNEQFF
>TRBJ2-1|TRBV4-2
CASSQGANSYNELFF
>TRBJ2-7|TRBV19
CASIPGRISYEQYF